The clone carrying this T cell receptor beta chain was seen ten or more times. Its specificity is unknown. Researchers prepared the TCRbeta library using unique molecular identifiers, the study reports. MiXCR, run by TCRdb on the PCR reads, gives a single entry per CDR3 protein. In the table there are over 200,000 distinct CDR3 sequences, approximately 8.4% of which are singletons. The sample belongs to a study of T-cell reconstitution after alpha-beta-depleted transplantation in children. Findings and caveats of the study: Reportedly, only several hundred clones from non-depleted graft cells drove alpha-beta T-cell counts at about two months. One year after transplant, T-cell counts and diversity came mostly from newly produced T cells. Some patients' high day-60 TCRbeta diversity was attributed to recipient cells surviving conditioning.

The germline V gene encodes CDR1 SGDLS and CDR2 YYNGEE. With 4 bases removed from V and 9 bases from J, the gap between germline ends came to 25 bases. There are 17 residues in the CDR3. The clonotype comes from a male patient under 10 years old who had a stem cell transplant for acute myeloid leukemia, so the T cells may come from the graft donor. The chain employs TRBV9 and TRBJ2-2; the D call may be TRBD1 or TRBD2 (7 bases each). The sample was PBMCs, mostly from graft donor cells, taken 360 days after TCRalphabeta/CD19-depleted stem cell transplant. This chain's CDR3 is CASSSLGGPGGRRELFF. The DNA for the CDR3 is TGTGCCAGCAGCTCCCTGGGAGGGCCAGGGGGTAGGAGGGAGCTGTTTTTT.